The sequence of this T cell receptor (beta chain) was determined in a study of blood T cells in healthy people across ages. The CDR3 spans 14 residues. CDR1 is MNHEY, CDR2 SVGEGT, per germline. A sample-barcoded 5' primer and a J-beta primer mix were used in a second PCR of about 7 to 12 cycles. MiXCR was run by TCRdb on the 5' RACE reads, yielding one entry per CDR3 protein. The sample has some 370,000 distinct CDR3 sequences; 50% to 60% are singletons. This clonotype was seen a few times. This clonotype was sampled from a man in his 60s in good health. Sequencing used blood. The genes are TRBV6-2 or TRBV6-3 and TRBJ2-5, with 12 bases lining up with TRBD2. Near its end, the DNA agrees better with TRBJ2-7, so the J call may be wrong. CDR3 residues: CASRPTSGGYEQYF. CDR3 nucleotides: TGTGCCAGCAGACCGACTAGCGGGGGCTACGAGCAGTACTTC.